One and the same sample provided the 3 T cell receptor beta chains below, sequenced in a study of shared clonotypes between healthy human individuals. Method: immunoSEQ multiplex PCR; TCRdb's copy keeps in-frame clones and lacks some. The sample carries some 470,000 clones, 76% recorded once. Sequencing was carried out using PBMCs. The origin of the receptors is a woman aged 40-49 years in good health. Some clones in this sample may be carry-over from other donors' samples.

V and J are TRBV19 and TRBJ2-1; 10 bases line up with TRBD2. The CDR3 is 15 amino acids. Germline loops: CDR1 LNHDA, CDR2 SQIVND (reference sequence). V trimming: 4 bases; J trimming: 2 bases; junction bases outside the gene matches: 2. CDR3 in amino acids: CASSSLAGAYNEQFF. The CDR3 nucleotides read TGTGCCAGTAGTAGCCTAGCGGGAGCCTACAATGAGCAGTTCTTC.

The CDR3 here is CATKKTSESYEQYF. Here the CDR3 DNA reads TGTGCCACCAAAAAGACTAGCGAGTCCTACGAGCAGTACTTC. The rearrangement uses TRBV11-2 and TRBJ2-7; 8 bases map to TRBD2. The germline gives CDR1 SGHAT, CDR2 FQNNGV. The J segment lost 1 base and the V segment lost 10 bases, leaving 9 bases of the junction unmatched. The CDR3 loop spans 14 amino acids.

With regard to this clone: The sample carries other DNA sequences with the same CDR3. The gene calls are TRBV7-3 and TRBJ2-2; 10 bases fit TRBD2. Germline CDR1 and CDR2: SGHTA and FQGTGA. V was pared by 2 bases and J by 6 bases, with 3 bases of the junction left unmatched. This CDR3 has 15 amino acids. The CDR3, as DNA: TGTGCCAGCAGCTTACTAGCGGGAGAGGCCGGGGAGCTGTTTTTT. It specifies CASSLLAGEAGELFF.